This T cell receptor beta chain was captured by sequencing in a study of response to subunit inactivated influenza vaccine. Study-level results: The authors offered the suggestion that each seasonal influenza vaccination recruits few new T cells.

A single record per CDR3 protein comes from TCRdb applying MiXCR to the RT-PCR reads. The data show about 500,000 distinct CDR3 sequences, around 7.7% seen once. Turning to this clonotype: Its antigen is still unknown. The conserved phenylalanine or tryptophan normally closing the CDR3 is absent here, so this likely arose from a read error.

This sequence originates from a man between 45 and 75 years old who received an inactivated influenza vaccine. The sequences come from PBMCs from blood, collected 23 months after vaccination.

CDR3 region: CASGASGQGGYEQYS. The CDR3 DNA follows: TGTGCCAGCGGTGCCTCGGGACAGGGGGGCTACGAGCAGTACTCC. This chain links TRBV25-1 with TRBJ2-7; 11 nucleotides match TRBD1. The germline V gene has CDR1 MGHDK and CDR2 SYGVNS. V lost 8 bases, J lost 3 bases, and 9 bases stayed unmatched. The CDR3 runs 15 residues.